Presented here are 27 T cell receptor beta chains from one specimen sequenced in a study of T cells in localized non-small cell lung cancer. Measured with immunoSEQ multiplex PCR; TCRdb has only the in-frame clones, and not every one. The sample holds about 79,000 clones; approximately 85% are singletons and the top ten take about 14%. Here the sequenced sample was peripheral blood, taken before any cancer treatment. The receptors stem from an older female donor with stage I lung adenocarcinoma.

The V call is TRBV6-1, the J call TRBJ2-1; 10 nucleotides align to TRBD2. Per the germline V gene, CDR1 is MNHNS and CDR2 is SASEGT. The CDR3 covers 16 residues. The V segment lost 4 bases and the J segment 4 bases; nucleotides outside the gene matches: 7. CDR3 loop: CASSAVAGGLYNEQFF. The CDR3 DNA is TGTGCCAGCAGTGCCGTAGCGGGAGGTCTTTACAATGAGCAGTTCTTC.

The J gene is TRBJ2-5, the V gene TRBV9; TRBD1 agrees at 7 bases. The germline V gene has CDR1 SGDLS and CDR2 YYNGEE. This CDR3 contains 14 residues. V was pared by 0 bases and J by 6 bases, with 5 bases of the junction left unmatched. The CDR3 bases are TGTGCCAGCAGCGTAGGACAGGGCGAAAAGACCCAGTACTTC. Amino acids: CASSVGQGEKTQYF. Supplemented by reference TRBV9 and TRBJ2-5, the full variable domain reads DSGVTQTPKHLITATGQRVTLRCSPRSGDLSVYWYQQSLDQGLQFLIQYYNGEERAKGNILERFSAQQFPDLHSELNLSSLELGDSALYFCASSVGQGEKTQYFGPGTRLLVL.

J is TRBJ1-2 and V is TRBV6-6; D gene unclear. The CDR3 has 15 residues. Germline V gene data show CDR1 as MNHNY and CDR2 as SVGAGI (reference sequence). The ends were cut back, 0 bases at V and 2 bases at J, with 10 bases in the middle. CDR3 amino acids: CASSYSAGANYGYTF. The DNA for the CDR3 is TGTGCCAGCAGTTACTCGGCGGGCGCGAACTATGGCTACACCTTC.

CDR3 protein: CASSLGTTKETQYF. The CDR3 region has the DNA TGTGCCAGCAGTTTAGGGACAACCAAAGAGACCCAGTACTTC. The chain uses TRBV5-8 and TRBJ2-5; TRBD1 is a possible D gene (6 bases). CDR1 is SGHTS and CDR2 is YDEGEE in the germline V gene. Trimming took 5 bases from V and 3 from J, leaving 14 bases between them. This CDR3 is 14 amino acids long.

J is TRBJ1-2 and V is TRBV5-1, with 8 bases matching TRBD1. The CDR3 has 15 amino acids. The junction had 9 bases not matched to a gene; V was cut back by 3 bases and J by 5 bases. Germline CDR1 is SGHRS and CDR2 is YFSETQ. The CDR3 reads CASSYGAGGLYGYTF. CDR3 sequence (DNA): TGCGCCAGCAGCTATGGGGCAGGGGGCCTTTATGGCTACACCTTC. Filled out from reference TRBV5-1 and TRBJ1-2, the complete variable domain reads KAGVTQTPRYLIKTRGQQVTLSCSPISGHRSVSWYQQTPGQGLQFLFEYFSETQRNKGNFPGRFSGRQFSNSRSEMNVSTLELGDSALYLCASSYGAGGLYGYTFGSGTRLTVV.

The chain employs TRBV6-5 and TRBJ2-7, with D possibly matching TRBD1 (6 bases). Trimming took 3 bases from V and 4 from J, leaving 13 bases between them. Germline values: CDR1 MNHEY, CDR2 SVGAGI. The CDR3 has 14 residues. As DNA, the CDR3 is TGTGCCAGCAGTTATACAGGGTCAGTATACGAGCAGTACTTC. Protein sequence: CASSYTGSVYEQYF.

V and J are TRBV7-3 and TRBJ2-7; TRBD1 agrees at 8 bases. Germline-derived CDR1 and CDR2 are SGHTA and FQGTGA. The CDR3 length is 15 residues. With V trimmed by 2 bases and J by 2 bases, 5 bases remained unmatched. This CDR3 is CASSLEQGAAYEQYF. The CDR3 DNA is TGTGCCAGCAGCTTAGAGCAGGGGGCAGCCTACGAGCAGTACTTC.

The rearrangement uses TRBV5-4 and TRBJ2-7, with 7 bases aligning to TRBD1. Per the germline V gene, CDR1 is SGHNT and CDR2 is YYREEE (reference sequence). V was clipped by 3 bases and J by 5 bases; unmatched bases: 11. The CDR3 runs to 15 residues. The CDR3: CASSSNRQGVNEQYF. CDR3 DNA sequence: TGTGCCAGCAGCTCAAACAGACAGGGCGTTAACGAGCAGTACTTC.

This chain connects TRBV18 to TRBJ1-1, with 8 bases identical to TRBD1. Germline trimming cut 6 bases from V and 3 bases from J; bases unmatched to any gene: 15. Germline V gives CDR1 KGHSH, CDR2 LQKENI. This CDR3 has 17 amino acids. CDR3 DNA: TGTGCCAGCTCCCGCGACAGGGGCCCCTTGGGGGACACTGAAGCTTTCTTT. This codes for CASSRDRGPLGDTEAFF.

This clone appeared a few times. The V and J genes are TRBV7-9 and TRBJ2-5; D might be TRBD2 (6 bases). Between the trimmed V and J ends, which lost 7 bases and 2 bases, there was a span of 17 bases. This CDR3 has 15 amino acids. CDR1 and CDR2 (germline): SEHNR, FQNEAQ (reference sequence). For the CDR3, the DNA is TGTGCCAGCAACACTGGGTTAGCGGCACAAGAGACCCAGTACTTC. Translating it yields CASNTGLAAQETQYF.

V gene TRBV5-1 combines with J gene TRBJ2-1, with 8 bases that match TRBD2. This CDR3 has 15 residues. In germline, CDR1 is SGHRS, CDR2 YFSETQ. J gave up 6 bases and V 0 bases, and 5 bases lay outside the gene matches. CDR3 nucleotides: TGCGCCAGCAGCTTGGCAGCGGGAGTCTTCAATGAGCAGTTCTTC. Protein product: CASSLAAGVFNEQFF.

The chain combines TRBV18 with TRBJ2-3, with D maybe TRBD1 (5 bases). This CDR3 has 13 amino acids. Trimming pared 3 bases from V and 6 bases from J, leaving 10 bases between. The V gene's germline CDR1 is KGHSH and CDR2 LQKENI. DNA for the CDR3: TGTGCCAGCTCACCGGGGCATAGGGATACGCAGTATTTT. As protein: CASSPGHRDTQYF.

The chain couples TRBV4-1 to TRBJ2-3; a possible D gene is TRBD2 (6 bases). Trimming shortened V by 2 bases and J by 11 bases, and 17 bases separated the two germline ends. CDR1 MGHRA and CDR2 YSYEKL come from the germline V gene. There are 14 residues in the CDR3. The CDR3: CASSQPSPGLLQYF. The CDR3 DNA reads TGCGCCAGCAGCCAACCCTCTCCGGGACTGCTGCAGTATTTT.

The chain employs TRBV2 and TRBJ2-3; 7 nucleotides match TRBD1. Trimming removed 3 bases from V and 6 bases from J; junction bases left unmatched: 0. The length of the CDR3 is 12 residues. The V gene's germline CDR1 is SNHLY and CDR2 FYNNEI. The CDR3 DNA reads as TGTGCCAGCAGTGACAGGGGGGATACGCAGTATTTT. It yields the protein CASSDRGDTQYF.

The chain employs TRBV30 and TRBJ2-1; TRBD1 agrees at 7 bases. V gave up 5 bases and J gave up 2 bases; unmatched junction bases: 6. The germline V gene encodes CDR1 GTSNPN and CDR2 SVGIG (reference sequence). The CDR3 contains 14 residues. The CDR3 sequence is CAWSDRVPYNEQFF. As DNA, the CDR3 is TGTGCCTGGTCCGACAGGGTGCCCTACAATGAGCAGTTCTTC. The whole variable domain, remainder taken from reference TRBV30 and TRBJ2-1, is SQTIHQWPATLVQPVGSPLSLECTVEGTSNPNLYWYRQAAGRGLQLLFYSVGIGQISSEVPQNLSASRPQDRQFILSSKKLLLSDSGFYLCAWSDRVPYNEQFFGPGTRLTVL.

The V gene is TRBV19, the J gene TRBJ1-2; 10 nucleotides align to TRBD1. This CDR3 has 15 amino acids. CDR1 is LNHDA and CDR2 is SQIVND in the germline V gene (reference sequence). V trimming: 5 bases; J trimming: 4 bases; junction bases outside the gene matches: 7. CDR3 region: CASSYRTGGTYGYTF. The CDR3 DNA is TGTGCCAGTAGTTATCGGACAGGGGGGACCTATGGCTACACCTTC. The complete variable domain, with remaining parts taken from reference TRBV19 and TRBJ1-2, reads DGGITQSPKYLFRKEGQNVTLSCEQNLNHDAMYWYRQDPGQGLRLIYYSQIVNDFQKGDIAEGYSVSREKKESFPLTVTSAQKNPTAFYLCASSYRTGGTYGYTFGSGTRLTVV.

This chain connects TRBV7-2 to TRBJ2-7, with a tentative D call TRBD2 (6 bases). The germline V gene has CDR1 SGHTA and CDR2 FQGNSA. Trimming took off 5 bases at V and 0 bases at J, with 14 bases between the two ends. This CDR3 is 15 amino acids long. The CDR3 here is CASSRGATSSYEQYF. CDR3 nucleotide sequence: TGTGCCAGCAGCCGCGGGGCGACGAGCTCCTACGAGCAGTACTTC.

This chain links TRBV4-1 with TRBJ1-4, with D tentatively TRBD1 (6 bases). Trimming left V 4 bases short and J 5 bases short, with 11 bases between. The V gene's germline CDR1 is MGHRA and CDR2 YSYEKL. The CDR3 totals 14 residues. CDR3 coding DNA: TGCGCCAGCAGCCTCGGAACAGGGAATGAAAAACTGTTTTTT. Its translation is CASSLGTGNEKLFF.

This chain joins TRBV19 and TRBJ1-2; unclear D gene. CDR1 is LNHDA, CDR2 SQIVND, per germline (reference sequence). The CDR3 is 18 residues long. Trimming removed 6 bases at V and 4 bases at J, with 27 bases between. The CDR3 is CASSNQKGSWKKGYGYTF. The CDR3 DNA follows: TGTGCCAGTAGCAACCAAAAGGGAAGTTGGAAAAAAGGCTATGGCTACACCTTC.

The V gene is TRBV11-1, the J gene TRBJ2-1; 9 nucleotides match TRBD2. CDR1 is SGHAT and CDR2 is FQDESV in the germline V gene (reference sequence). The CDR3 spans 18 residues. Trimming at V came to 4 bases and at J to 8 bases, leaving 18 bases not matched to a gene. The CDR3: CASSSNHAGLAGLHEQFF. The CDR3 region has the DNA TGTGCCAGCAGCTCTAATCACGCGGGGCTAGCGGGGTTACATGAGCAGTTCTTC.

CDR3 sequence (DNA): TGTGCCAGTAGACAGGGGGCTAATTCACCCCTCCACTTT. This gives the protein CASRQGANSPLHF. The chain uses TRBV19 and TRBJ1-6; TRBD1 aligns across 9 bases. The CDR3 consists of 13 residues. Germline trimming cut 6 bases from V and 6 bases from J; bases unmatched to any gene: 0. Germline loops: CDR1 LNHDA, CDR2 SQIVND (reference sequence).

The chain uses TRBV5-1 and TRBJ2-7; 7 positions agree with TRBD1. CDR3 length equals 15 residues. Germline V lookup: CDR1 SGHRS, CDR2 YFSETQ. The trim removed 0 bases at V and 0 bases at J, leaving 3 bases unmatched. The CDR3 DNA follows: TGCGCCAGCAGCTTGGGTACAGGGGTCTCCTACGAGCAGTACTTC. Its protein product is CASSLGTGVSYEQYF.

The count of this clone is one. CDR3 sequence: CASSFPGQNYGYTF. The CDR3, as DNA: TGTGCCAGCAGCTTTCCGGGACAGAATTATGGCTACACCTTC. This sequence joins TRBV5-6 and TRBJ1-2, with 7 bases aligning to TRBD1. Unmatched junction bases numbered 6, after V lost 2 bases and J lost 5 bases. This CDR3 has 14 amino acids. CDR1 SGHDT and CDR2 YYEEEE come from the germline V gene.

This chain connects TRBV18 to TRBJ2-2; 8 nucleotides match TRBD2. Germline-derived CDR1 and CDR2 are KGHSH and LQKENI. The junction had 5 bases not matched to a gene; V was cut back by 1 base and J by 7 bases. The CDR3 is made up of 15 amino acids. DNA for the CDR3: TGTGCCAGCTCACCACTAGCGGGGCGAAGCGGGGAGCTGTTTTTT. This encodes CASSPLAGRSGELFF.

CDR3 bases: TGTGCCAGCAGCTTACAAGAGACCCAGTACTTC. As protein: CASSLQETQYF. The V gene is TRBV7-2, the J gene TRBJ2-5; no firm D call. Deletions cut 2 bases from V and 2 bases from J, with 0 bases between. CDR1 is SGHTA and CDR2 is FQGNSA in the germline V gene. This CDR3 is 11 amino acids long.

The CDR3 nucleotides are TGTGCCAGCAGCGTCCTGCGTCTAGGGCTAGCGGCGAACATGCAGTTCTTC. Translated, it gives CASSVLRLGLAANMQFF. The V gene is TRBV13, the J gene TRBJ2-1; 7 bases match TRBD2. Per the germline V gene, CDR1 is PRHDT and CDR2 is FYEKMQ (reference sequence). The J segment lost 12 bases and the V segment lost 5 bases, leaving 22 bases of the junction unmatched. There are 17 residues in the CDR3.

This chain joins TRBV18 and TRBJ2-1; D remains ambiguous. This CDR3 region has 13 residues. Trimming cost V 3 bases and J 2 bases, with 5 bases left between them. Germline assignment: CDR1 KGHSH and CDR2 LQKENI. The CDR3 DNA reads TGTGCCAGCTCACCCTCCGCCTACAATGAGCAGTTCTTC. This gives the protein CASSPSAYNEQFF. The whole variable domain, filled in from reference TRBV18 and TRBJ2-1, reads NAGVMQNPRHLVRRRGQEARLRCSPMKGHSHVYWYRQLPEEGLKFMVYLQKENIIDESGMPKERFSAEFPKEGPSILRIQQVVRGDSAAYFCASSPSAYNEQFFGPGTRLTVL.